This entry describes one T cell receptor beta chain. The antigen is not known. With 2 bases removed from V and 6 bases from J, the gap between germline ends came to 7 bases. CDR3 length: 13 amino acids. The V gene's germline CDR1 is LGHNA and CDR2 YSLEER. A heparinised blood draw that averaged about 100 mL was obtained once from each donor. Using CD45RO/CCR7/CD25/CD127/CD95/CD27, CD4+ naive, central memory, regulatory and stem cell-like memory cells were sorted. The entry originates in a study of beta chain features in type 1 diabetes. Study-level results: Type 1 diabetes patients had moderately but significantly shorter TCRB CDR3s in all four CD4+ subsets. Patients showed naive, central memory and Treg TCRB repertoires that appeared more similar than those of healthy donors.

All of the isolated RNA was reverse transcribed, so expressed TCRB transcripts were sequenced. TCRdb keeps only in-frame clones here, not all; method: immunoSEQ multiplex PCR. This table has some 130,000 clones, 9% appearing once. Specimen: central memory CD4+ T cells from blood. This clonotype was sampled from a man aged 25-45 years with type 1 diabetes. The chain links TRBV4-3 to TRBJ2-2; D perhaps matches TRBD1 (6 bases). The CDR3 DNA reads TGCGCCAGCAGCCAACAGGGGTCCGGGGAGCTGTTTTTT. Translating gives CASSQQGSGELFF.